This entry features one T cell receptor (beta chain) sequence. Division of CD4+ cells produced a CD45RA+ naive subset and a CD45RA-negative memory subset. This sample is part of a study of shared clonotypes between healthy human individuals. On the study more broadly: Ranging from 18 to 49 in age, donors were two women and a few men. CD4 naive and memory got three plates each, CD8 naive two, CD8 memory one.

The germline V gene encodes CDR1 MNHNS and CDR2 SASEGT. The CDR3 extends over 14 amino acids. V was pared by 6 bases and J by 4 bases, with 6 bases of the junction left unmatched. Execution of the assay was at deep level. The protocol was immunoSEQ multiplex PCR, while the TCRdb copy is restricted to in-frame clones and leaves out a portion. Of roughly 680,000 clones listed, over 55% were seen once; the top ten hold under 2%. The clonotype was recovered from a young woman in good health. Sample: memory CD4+ T cells sorted from blood. This sample's subset: CD45RA-negative fraction. This chain joins TRBV6-1 and TRBJ2-5; TRBD1 matches at 9 bases. CDR3 bases: TGTGCCAGCAGGGGGACAGGGAATTTAGAGACCCAGTACTTC. Its protein is CASRGTGNLETQYF.